The T cell receptor (beta chain) under discussion was sequenced for a study of identical twins listed by TCRdb under 2016. A note on the overall study: TCR alpha and beta repertoires from monozygotic twins, unrelated adults of various ages and cord blood were deep-sequenced to test whether fetal clonotypes persist. To rule out contamination, replicate twin experiments were performed at different times with different library preparation protocols. The research as a whole found: Conclusions relied on cross-sectional statistical analysis, since the same donors could not be followed over many years. Invariant T cells such as MAIT and iNKT could partly confound zero-insertion analyses, although diverse VJ usage argued against such confounding for most clonotypes. Fewer insertions were carried by abundant cord blood beta clonotypes; a weaker similar trend was observed in young adult naive repertoires, while no such trend was observed in memory repertoires. Compared with coincidental sharing between unrelated individuals, an excess of low generation-probability sequences was observed among out-of-frame TCR alpha sequences shared between twins. In monozygotic twins, out-of-frame TCR alpha sharing was systematically underestimated by recombination models, although the models agreed with sharing between unrelated individuals. Excess twin sharing in beta out-of-frame sequences was weaker because fewer shared sequences lowered the signal-to-noise ratio.

Only healthy Caucasian donors were included. Three pairs of female monozygotic twins, all aged about 18 to 30 years, made up the twin cohort. Positive isolation kits from Invitrogen were used to isolate the CD4+ and CD8+ T cell populations. Turning to this clonotype: What antigen it recognizes has not been identified. The sample holds no much larger clone one base away, and base qualities are not on file.

Libraries were made using 5' RACE. These reads were obtained on an Illumina HiSeq 2000. A universal primer binding site was introduced by template switching, and a unique molecular identifier was present in the final cDNA, enabling accurate counting of TCR cDNA molecules. First-strand cDNA for TCR alpha and beta chains was synthesized from specific primers in the conserved constant-segment region. Each cDNA library was double barcoded, with a SMART-Mk sample barcode plus Illumina barcodes, to control for contamination. TruSeq adapter sequences along with Illumina sample barcodes were introduced in two successive PCR steps. The Illumina HiSeq platform was used with custom primers to sequence TCR alpha and beta cDNA libraries. Concerning the study's data processing: MiGEC processed the raw reads to extract unique molecular identifiers, while MiXCR was used to determine the CDR3 positions. Recombination models were inferred per individual with the repgenHMM and IGoR tools using an EM algorithm. Shared clonotype analysis was performed with the tcR package in R, normalizing sharing by the product of cloneset sizes. To study raw recombination free of thymic and clonal selection effects, out-of-frame nonproductive sequences were analyzed. Clones were called with MiXCR by TCRdb after fastp trimmed the public reads at Q25, and only in-frame beta chains were retained. Under each unique CDR3 protein, matching rows form one entry showing the most common genes and DNA. The V and J calls were not made by the authors but by TCRdb's processing. In all, the sample holds 520,000 or so distinct CDR3 sequences, and about 20% of those were seen once. About 0.91% of the sample goes to the ten largest clones.

These data were likewise used in another study, on T cells expressing NK-cell markers. That second publication adds: Three sorted T-cell subsets (CD3+CD56+NKG2C+, CD3+CD56+NKG2C- and CD3+CD56-NKG2C+) from under 10 donors had their TCR beta-chain repertoires profiled. Among the eight sequenced donors, seven were HCMV-seropositive and one was HCMV-seronegative. To restrict sorting to alphabetaTCR-expressing T cells, an anti-gammadeltaTCR antibody was added in several experiments. For more than 5 donors, the dominant CD3+CD56+NKG2C+ clonotypes were among the top 10 CD8+ clonotypes and accounted for roughly 1.0-7.5% of CD8+ T cells. Those dominant clonotypes were again the most abundant among CD3+CD56-NKG2C+ cells in a few donors, at about 25-65%. Whether the expanded NKG2C-expressing T cell clones were specific for HCMV antigens was left unclear. The eight sequenced donors were randomly selected healthy volunteers, three men and five women. HCMV-specific IgG was detected in serum with a commercial ELISA kit to determine HCMV serostatus. MIGEC handled demultiplexing of the reads and grouping by UMI, while MiTCR was used to assemble and quantify clonotypes. To exclude erroneous sequences, only TCR cDNA sequences supported by at least two reads were retained. Downstream repertoire analysis used the tcR package, and clonotypes were matched across fractions by CDR3 nucleotide sequence plus V segment. VDJmatch was used to annotate antigen specificity against VDJdb, with one amino acid substitution in CDR3 permitted.

The receptor was derived from a woman between 18 and 29 years old in good health. The material sequenced was CD4+ T cells sorted from blood.

The DNA sequence is TGCAGTGCAGAAATTGGGACAGCGGCCAAAGAGACCCAGTACTTC. Its protein product is CSAEIGTAAKETQYF. Recombination joined TRBV20-1 with TRBJ2-5, with TRBD1 identical over 7 junction bases. From cysteine to phenylalanine, the CDR3 is 15 amino acids long. Kept here is only the CDR3 DNA, which spans 45 bases and is read in frame from base 1. CDR1 is given as DFQATT and CDR2 as SNEGSKA, both from the germline V gene (reference sequence). V trim: 6 bases; J trim: 3 bases; unmatched bases: 13.